This T cell receptor (beta chain) was sequenced in a study of T cell repertoires in cytomegalovirus infection. General study results and limits: Accumulated public TCR beta family frequency recognized individuals carrying CMV together with the relevant HLA.

Of note for this clonotype: The antigen is not known.

The CDR3 spans 14 residues. Germline V gene data show CDR1 as SGHRS and CDR2 as YFSETQ. V lost 3 bases and J 4 bases, leaving 13 bases between the germline ends. TCRdb re-analysed the reads in MiXCR, keeping a single row per CDR3 protein. This table has approximately 350,000 distinct CDR3 sequences, roughly 34% appearing once. This rearrangement joins TRBV5-1 to TRBJ2-5; no definite D call. The sequence came from a human donor in good health (CMV status not recorded). Some clones in this sample may be carry-over from other donors' samples. The sample consisted of cultured PBMCs, taken from culture after CMV antigen stimulation. The CDR3 sequence: CASSSQTRAETQYF. CDR3 coding DNA: TGCGCCAGCAGCTCCCAAACCCGGGCAGAGACCCAGTACTTC.